This is a list of T cell receptor beta chains from one sample in a study of blood T cell repertoires in COVID-19. Clones were read by immunoSEQ multiplex PCR, and TCRdb kept only the in-frame ones, dropping some. Among about 670,000 clones listed, about nine tenths were seen once. Sample: peripheral blood. Receptor source: a young woman with acute or convalescent COVID-19. Each CDR3 is given with its conserved first and last residue. The D gene is left open where the match is weak. Clone size is not always given. Where it is, it says once, few, many or a class for expanded clones.

abundance,j_gene,v_gene,len,d_gene,CDR3aa,CDR3nt
.,TRBJ1-5,TRBV5-5,16,TRBD1,CASSLWGTGGNQPQHF,TGTGCCAGCAGCTTGTGGGGGACAGGGGGCAATCAGCCCCAGCATTTT
once,TRBJ2-1,TRBV7-3,15,TRBD2,CASSSLAGVDNEQFF,TGTGCCAGCAGCTCTCTAGCGGGGGTCGACAATGAGCAGTTCTTC
few,TRBJ1-2,TRBV2,14,.,CASSVGPVGGGYTF,TGTGCCAGCAGTGTAGGACCAGTTGGGGGGGGCTACACCTTC
.,TRBJ1-5,TRBV30,17,TRBD1,CAWSGQGGVYSNQPQHF,TGTGCCTGGAGCGGACAGGGCGGGGTCTATAGCAATCAGCCCCAGCATTTT
.,TRBJ1-6,TRBV2,15,.,CASSEGQSYNSPLHF,TGTGCCAGCAGTGAAGGACAGAGCTATAATTCACCCCTCCACTTT
.,TRBJ1-2,TRBV5-8,15,TRBD1,CASSFEGQPFYGYTF,TGTGCCAGCAGCTTTGAGGGACAGCCCTTCTATGGCTACACCTTC
.,TRBJ1-3,TRBV15,15,TRBD1,CATLWTGRSGNTIYF,TGTGCCACCTTGTGGACAGGGCGGTCTGGAAACACCATATATTTT
.,TRBJ1-5,TRBV9,16,.,CASSVDGGAGSQPQHF,TGTGCCAGCAGCGTAGATGGGGGGGCGGGAAGTCAGCCCCAGCATTTT
.,TRBJ2-5,TRBV19,13,TRBD1,CASSSRGIGTQYF,TGTGCCAGTAGTAGCAGGGGGATTGGGACCCAGTACTTC
.,TRBJ1-1,TRBV5-1,17,TRBD1,CASSLPGQGAWGTEAFF,TGCGCCAGCAGCTTACCGGGACAGGGGGCTTGGGGCACTGAAGCTTTCTTT
.,TRBJ2-1,TRBV9,18,TRBD1,CASTRDRGMISSYNEQFF,TGTGCCAGCACCCGGGACAGGGGTATGATTAGCTCCTACAATGAGCAGTTCTTC
.,TRBJ1-2,TRBV3-1/TRBV3-2,15,TRBD1,CASSQADRANYGYTF,TGTGCCAGCAGCCAAGCGGACAGGGCTAACTATGGCTACACCTTC
.,TRBJ2-5,TRBV7-2,15,.,CASSSSGGAQETQYF,TGTGCCAGCAGCTCCTCTGGGGGGGCCCAAGAGACCCAGTACTTC
once,TRBJ1-2,TRBV6-5,14,TRBD1,CASSYKNRGYGYTF,TGTGCCAGCAGTTACAAAAACAGGGGCTATGGCTACACCTTC
.,TRBJ1-1,TRBV5-1,14,.,CASSLGEYHTEAFF,TGCGCCAGCAGCCTGGGAGAGTATCACACTGAAGCTTTCTTT
.,TRBJ1-2,TRBV12-3/TRBV12-4,11,.,CASSVRRGYTF,TGTGCCAGCAGTGTCCGGCGGGGCTACACCTTC
.,TRBJ1-2,TRBV30,15,.,CAWNIRETDHYGYTF,TGTGCCTGGAACATCCGGGAGACAGACCACTATGGCTACACCTTC
.,TRBJ2-4,TRBV28,15,.,CASSSRAIAKNIQYF,TGTGCCAGCAGTTCCAGGGCCATAGCCAAAAACATTCAGTACTTC
once,TRBJ2-5,TRBV15,16,TRBD2,CATSRGGLASQETQYF,TGTGCCACCAGCAGAGGGGGACTAGCGTCCCAAGAGACCCAGTACTTC
.,TRBJ1-2,TRBV25-1,16,TRBD1,CASRGHATGETYGYTF,TGTGCCAGCAGGGGGCATGCAACAGGGGAGACCTATGGCTACACCTTC